This record concerns one T cell receptor beta chain sequence. What antigen it recognizes has not been identified. One base away there is no much larger clone; base qualities are not given. The time point tag for this specimen amounts to: roughly 24 weeks on oral tofacitinib. The treatment or condition label of this sample denotes: oral pan-JAK inhibitor, 5-10 mg twice daily. From alopecia areata patients, peripheral blood was collected along with lesional scalp punch biopsies. PBMCs were isolated by density centrifugation and stained for CD3, CD4 and CD8, after which CD4+ and CD8+ T cells were sorted on a FACSAria. Library prep was done by the immunoSEQ multiplex PCR assay. RNA was extracted from all samples and reverse transcribed into cDNA, which served as template for TCR sequencing. SuperScript III was used to make first-strand cDNA, primed with a 2:1 mix of oligo-dT and random hexamers. A synthetic immune receptor repertoire was used to assess amplification bias, and residual bias was removed computationally. On the authors' methods: Raw reads were preprocessed to remove errors, and CDR3 was defined by IMGT conventions from the conserved cysteine to phenylalanine. Clonality was calculated as 1 minus Shannon entropy normalized by log2 of the number of productive unique TCRs. CD4 or CD8 identity of scalp clones was inferred by cross-referencing scalp TCRbeta sequences with sorted blood CD4 and CD8 repertoires. TCRdb's version of the immuneACCESS table is confined to in-frame rearrangements and falls short of the full clone set. An unresolved V gene accounts for under half of the shortfall where checked; the remainder is of unknown origin. V, J and clone size were drawn from that table, and D and trimming were deduced from the DNA. This sample gives over 70,000 clones in total; roughly 70% of them show up just once. The ten largest account for less than 25% of the sample.

The germline V gene encodes CDR1 SEHNR and CDR2 FQNEAQ (reference sequence). Measured from the cysteine to the phenylalanine, the CDR3 is 15 residues long. The retained sequence is limited to the CDR3, 45 bases, with the frame set at the first base. Cut back by 4 bases and 2 bases, the V and J ends lie 14 bases apart. This record comes from a study of CD8+ T cells in alopecia areata (dated by TCRdb to 2016 to 2018). Background on the whole study: The treated patients, all with moderate-to-severe alopecia areata, were enrolled in an open-label pilot trial of oral tofacitinib given at 5 to 10 mg twice daily. Human TCRbeta sequencing covered scalp tissue and sorted CD4+ and CD8+ peripheral blood T cells from patchy and totalis/universalis alopecia areata patients and healthy controls. RNA was extracted with the PAXgene miRNA kit for fixed scalp, the miRNeasy kit for PBMCs, and the RNeasy kit for mouse skin. The SALT score, which quantifies the percentage of affected scalp surface area, was used to measure disease severity in treated patients. High-throughput TCRbeta sequencing was used to examine T cell clonal expansion in alopecia areata in both the C3H/HeJ mouse model and human patients. Tofacitinib was administered for 6 to 18 months, and 6 months of follow-up off drug were then conducted to assess delayed response and recurrence. Tofacitinib-treated patients had biopsies at baseline and at 4 and 24 weeks of treatment, with a later scalp biopsy in several patients. Clonality in the scalp was compared among normal scalp (n=4), patchy alopecia areata scalp (n=8), and alopecia totalis/universalis scalp (n=8). immunoSEQ multiplex PCR using 35 Vbeta forward primers and 13 Jbeta reverse primers was used to amplify TCRbeta CDR3 regions. Findings and caveats that apply to the study as a whole: Because the treated cohort was small and had only one nonresponder, larger studies are needed to examine links between baseline CD8+ expansion and response. Unlike mouse skin, which is dominated by gammadelta T cells, normal human skin has resident alphabeta T cells that are also sequenced, and this complicates analysis of the scalp TCR repertoire. Shared TCR sequences between patients were less evident than in mice, which may be partly attributable to HLA diversity in the patient population. Many expanded lesional clones were found to persist in scalp and blood during tofacitinib treatment, and relapse after treatment cessation may be partly explained by this persistence. Higher clonality and more expanded CD8+ clones were observed in lesional scalp than in normal scalp, particularly in alopecia totalis/universalis, a finding suggestive of antigenic drive. Scalp clonality and the number of expanded CD8+ clones among the top 100 scalp clones were significantly decreased by tofacitinib.

The V and J genes are TRBV7-9 and TRBJ2-5; the D gene could be either TRBD1 or TRBD2, each agreeing at 5 bases. The sequences come from CD8+ T cells sorted from blood, collected at week 24, from a patient treated with tofacitinib. The sequence came from a human donor with alopecia areata. The DNA sequence is TGTGCCAGCAGCTCGAACCGGGACGAACAAGAGACCCAGTACTTC. Its protein product is CASSSNRDEQETQYF.